The 5 T cell receptor beta chains reported below all come from one sample, sequenced in a study of graft-versus-host responses after intestinal transplantation. The antigens of these receptors remain unknown. The data were produced by immunoSEQ multiplex PCR, yet TCRdb's version contains in-frame clones alone and is incomplete. The sample contains 80,000 to 95,000 clones, approximately 94% of which appear only once. The specimen comprised unstimulated CD8+ T cells sorted from spleen or lymph node cells, sampled before intestinal transplant. These receptor sequences come from a human donor who received an intestinal transplant.

This chain joins TRBV7-8 and TRBJ2-7; TRBD1 matches 10 bases. V lost 1 base, J lost 5 bases, and 2 bases stayed unmatched. Germline CDR1 is SGHVS and CDR2 is FQNEAQ. The CDR3 runs to 14 residues. The CDR3 protein is CASSLGGTGDEQYF. The CDR3 bases are TGTGCCAGCAGCTTAGGAGGGACAGGGGACGAGCAGTACTTC.

The J gene is TRBJ1-4, the V gene TRBV7-2, with D uncertain. V lost 5 bases, J lost 0 bases, and 13 bases lay in between. The CDR3 contains 16 residues. Germline CDR1 and CDR2: SGHTA and FQGNSA. As DNA, the CDR3 is TGTGCCAGCAGCCCGAGGGCGTTTGCAACTAATGAAAAACTGTTTTTT. Its translation is CASSPRAFATNEKLFF.

This rearrangement joins TRBV27 to TRBJ2-7; tentatively, D is TRBD1 (6 bases). The germline CDR1 and CDR2 sequences are MNHEY and SMNVEV (reference sequence). Trimming took off 3 bases at V and 7 bases at J, with 13 bases between the two ends. This CDR3 has 13 amino acids. In DNA, the CDR3 is TGTGCCAGCAGTTTGGGGGCAGTCCAAGAGCAGTACTTC. Protein sequence: CASSLGAVQEQYF.

The V gene is TRBV9, the J gene TRBJ2-2; D unresolved. CDR3 length: 11 residues. The V gene's germline CDR1 is SGDLS and CDR2 YYNGEE. The germline V and J ends were trimmed by 5 bases and 7 bases, with 6 bases remaining between them. In DNA, the CDR3 is TGTGCCAGCAGTCGAGGCGGGGAGCTGTTTTTT. Translated, it gives CASSRGGELFF.

The chain links TRBV27 to TRBJ2-3, with a tentative D call TRBD2 (5 bases). V was trimmed by 4 bases and J by 2 bases, leaving 13 bases between them. Germline CDR1 is MNHEY and CDR2 is SMNVEV (reference sequence). There are 15 residues in the CDR3. CDR3 amino acids: CASSYRASLTDTQYF. The DNA of the CDR3 is TGTGCCAGCAGTTATCGGGCTAGCCTCACAGATACGCAGTATTTT.